The 17 T cell receptor beta chains in this list originate from one sample, sequenced in a study of beta chain features in type 1 diabetes. Every isolated RNA sample was fully reverse transcribed, so sequencing captured expressed TCRB transcripts. Repertoires were generated with immunoSEQ multiplex PCR, while TCRdb's copy carries only in-frame clones and drops some. The sample has hundreds of thousands of clones, 10% to 15% seen once. The sample was naive CD4+ T cells from blood. These receptors all come from a man aged 18 to 35 in good health.

This clone was counted between two and nine times. The chain recombines TRBV29-1 with TRBJ2-2; D possibly corresponds to TRBD2 (5 bases). Trimming took off 4 bases at V and 4 bases at J, with 10 bases between the two ends. The germline V gene has CDR1 SQVTM and CDR2 ANQGSEA. The CDR3 spans 13 residues. CDR3 sequence: CSVGARGTGELFF. CDR3 bases: TGCAGCGTTGGGGCCCGGGGCACCGGGGAGCTGTTTTTT.

This clone was detected only a few times. This chain joins TRBV4-3 and TRBJ2-7; possible D gene TRBD2, 5 bases. This CDR3 has 15 amino acids. In germline, CDR1 is LGHNA, CDR2 YSLEER. Trimming removed 1 base at V and 0 bases at J, with 10 bases between. CDR3 loop: CASSQAGLSSYEQYF. The CDR3 DNA sequence: TGCGCCAGCAGCCAAGCGGGGTTGTCCTCCTACGAGCAGTACTTC.

V gene TRBV9 combines with J gene TRBJ2-3, with TRBD1 matching 10 bases. Losses at the gene ends were 6 bases for V and 9 bases for J; bases not matched to a gene: 13. The germline V gene has CDR1 SGDLS and CDR2 YYNGEE. This CDR3 contains 15 residues. DNA for the CDR3: TGTGCCAGCACCCTATCCGGGACAGGGGTCGGAACGCAGTATTTT. This sequence encodes CASTLSGTGVGTQYF. The full variable domain, with the rest looked up from reference TRBV9 and TRBJ2-3, is DSGVTQTPKHLITATGQRVTLRCSPRSGDLSVYWYQQSLDQGLQFLIQYYNGEERAKGNILERFSAQQFPDLHSELNLSSLELGDSALYFCASTLSGTGVGTQYFGPGTRLTVL.

The chain links TRBV7-9 to TRBJ2-1, with D possibly TRBD1 on 5 matching bases. Germline V gene sequence: CDR1 SEHNR, CDR2 FQNEAQ (reference sequence). V was pared by 2 bases and J by 4 bases, with 12 bases between. There are 15 residues in the CDR3. This chain's CDR3 is CASSLQQGTYNEQFF. As DNA, the CDR3 is TGTGCCAGCAGCTTACAGCAGGGTACTTACAATGAGCAGTTCTTC.

This sequence joins TRBV9 and TRBJ2-5; 7 bases match TRBD1. From germline, CDR1 is SGDLS and CDR2 YYNGEE. Trimming took 4 bases from V and 11 from J; bases not matched to a gene: 14. This CDR3 region has 14 residues. CDR3 amino acids: CASSPRRDSTSQYF. CDR3 in DNA: TGTGCCAGCAGCCCACGACGGGACAGCACTTCACAGTACTTC.

This clone occurred a few times. V is TRBV4-1 and J is TRBJ2-1; 14 bases are a match to TRBD2. Germline-derived CDR1 and CDR2 are MGHRA and YSYEKL. CDR3 length equals 14 residues. With V trimmed by 1 base and J by 12 bases, 2 bases remained unmatched. CDR3 residues: CASSQVGLAGGQFF. CDR3 DNA: TGCGCCAGCAGCCAAGTCGGACTAGCGGGGGGGCAGTTCTTC.

This clone was seen a few times. The V gene is TRBV7-3, the J gene TRBJ2-3; 13 bases fit TRBD2. The CDR3 extends over 19 amino acids. CDR1 and CDR2 (germline): SGHTA, FQGTGA. The ends lost 4 bases at V and 0 bases at J; junction bases unmatched: 10. The CDR3 region is CASSSRLAGGRTSTDTQYF. The CDR3 DNA reads as TGTGCCAGCAGCTCCCGACTAGCGGGGGGACGAACTAGCACAGATACGCAGTATTTT.

The J gene is TRBJ2-7, the V gene TRBV7-2; D gene ambiguous. This CDR3 is built from 14 residues. CDR1 is SGHTA, CDR2 FQGNSA, per germline. Trimming removed 6 bases from V and 2 bases from J, with 14 bases in between. The CDR3 DNA is TGTGCCAGCAGTCGACGAGGTACTACCTACGAGCAGTACTTC. This codes for CASSRRGTTYEQYF.

The gene calls are TRBV9 and TRBJ2-1; 8 bases agree with TRBD2. The CDR3 totals 15 residues. The germline CDR1 and CDR2 sequences are SGDLS and YYNGEE. J was trimmed by 7 bases and V by 2 bases; bases with no gene match: 8. The CDR3: CASSVSGLAGNEQFF. In DNA, the CDR3 is TGTGCCAGCAGCGTCTCCGGACTAGCAGGGAATGAGCAGTTCTTC.

In its sample, this clone was seen a few times. At one boundary the junction diverges from the germline segment, which might be a read error. This sequence joins TRBV28 and TRBJ1-2; D is uncertain. CDR1 and CDR2 (germline): MDHEN, SYDVKM. This CDR3 has 14 residues. For the CDR3, the DNA is TGTGCCAGCAGTTTAAGAGGAGAGTGGACGGCGGACTCCTTC. Its protein is CASSLRGEWTADSF.

This clone was seen at least ten times. The V call is TRBV29-1, the J call TRBJ2-5, with D perhaps matching TRBD1 (6 bases). Trimming took 7 bases from V and 3 from J, leaving 12 bases between them. CDR3 length: 12 amino acids. Germline V CDR1 and CDR2: SQVTM, ANQGSEA. In nucleotides, the CDR3 is TGCAGCGCCGGAGGACAGAAAGAGACCCAGTACTTC. This sequence encodes CSAGGQKETQYF.

This clone was seen only a few times. This sequence joins TRBV28 and TRBJ2-7, with D uncertain. This CDR3 comprises 11 residues. V gave up 5 bases and J gave up 6 bases, with 8 bases separating them. Looked up from germline, CDR1 is MDHEN and CDR2 is SYDVKM. The CDR3 DNA is TGTGCCAGCAGTCTATACTGCGAGCAGTACTTC. As protein: CASSLYCEQYF.

The rearrangement links TRBV5-1 to TRBJ2-7, with 11 positions matching TRBD2. The CDR3 length is 16 residues. Per the germline V gene, CDR1 is SGHRS and CDR2 is YFSETQ. Trimming cost V 4 bases and J 4 bases; bases outside gene matches: 10. The CDR3 reads CASSTSSGRALYEQYF. The CDR3 DNA follows: TGCGCCAGCAGCACAAGTAGCGGGAGGGCCTTATACGAGCAGTACTTC.

A few counts support this clone. J is TRBJ2-5 and V is TRBV29-1; D gene ambiguous. The ends were cut back, 4 bases at V and 1 base at J, with 7 bases in the middle. From germline, CDR1 is SQVTM and CDR2 ANQGSEA. This CDR3 has 12 residues. In nucleotides, the CDR3 is TGCAGCGTTGCAGGCAGCCAAGAGACCCAGTACTTC. This codes for CSVAGSQETQYF.

The table lists this clone with a few counts. The CDR3 region has the DNA TGTGCCAGCAGCCAAGAAGCCAGGGCTGGGGCCAACGTCCTGACTTTC. It codes for CASSQEARAGANVLTF. The chain links TRBV4-2 to TRBJ2-6, with D perhaps matching TRBD1 (5 bases). Deletions cut 0 bases from V and 2 bases from J, with 8 bases between. CDR3 length: 16 residues. Germline CDR1 LGHNA, CDR2 YNFKEQ.

This clone turned up a few times. The chain combines TRBV7-2 with TRBJ1-6, with 10 bases matching TRBD1. V was pared by 4 bases and J by 10 bases, with 4 bases of the junction left unmatched. This CDR3 region has 14 residues. Germline V lookup: CDR1 SGHTA, CDR2 FQGNSA. CDR3: CASSSLTGGSPLHF. CDR3 bases: TGTGCCAGCAGCTCCCTGACAGGGGGCTCACCCCTCCACTTT.

This clone was counted ten times or more. CDR3 protein: CASSLWDRIFNEQFF. The CDR3 DNA follows: TGTGCCAGCAGCTTATGGGACAGGATATTCAATGAGCAGTTCTTC. The chain joins TRBV7-9 to TRBJ2-1, with TRBD1 matching over 8 bases. The CDR3 sequence is 15 residues long. Unmatched junction bases numbered 6, after V lost 2 bases and J lost 6 bases. Germline-derived CDR1 and CDR2 are SEHNR and FQNEAQ (reference sequence).